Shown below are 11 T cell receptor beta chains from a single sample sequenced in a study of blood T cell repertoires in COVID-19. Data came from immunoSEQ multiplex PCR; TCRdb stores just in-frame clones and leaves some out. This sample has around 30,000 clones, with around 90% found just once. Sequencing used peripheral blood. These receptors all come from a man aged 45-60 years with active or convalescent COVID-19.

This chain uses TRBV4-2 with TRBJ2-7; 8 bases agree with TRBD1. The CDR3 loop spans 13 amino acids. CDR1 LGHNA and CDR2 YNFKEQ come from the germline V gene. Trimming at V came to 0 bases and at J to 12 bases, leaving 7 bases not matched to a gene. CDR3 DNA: TGTGCCAGCAGCCAAGAGGGACAGGCGGGTCGGTACTTC. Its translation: CASSQEGQAGRYF.

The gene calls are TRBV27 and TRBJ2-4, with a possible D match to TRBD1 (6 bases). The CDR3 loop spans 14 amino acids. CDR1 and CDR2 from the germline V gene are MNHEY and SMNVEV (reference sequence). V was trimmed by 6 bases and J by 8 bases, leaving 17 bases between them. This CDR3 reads CASRPTGWVDIQYF. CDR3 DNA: TGTGCCAGCAGACCCACAGGGTGGGTCGACATTCAGTACTTC.

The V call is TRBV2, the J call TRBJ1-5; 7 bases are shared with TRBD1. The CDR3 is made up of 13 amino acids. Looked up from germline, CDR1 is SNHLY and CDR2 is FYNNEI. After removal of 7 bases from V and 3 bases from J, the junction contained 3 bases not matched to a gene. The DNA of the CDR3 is TGTGCCAGCATCGACAGGGACAATCAGCCCCAGCATTTT. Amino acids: CASIDRDNQPQHF.

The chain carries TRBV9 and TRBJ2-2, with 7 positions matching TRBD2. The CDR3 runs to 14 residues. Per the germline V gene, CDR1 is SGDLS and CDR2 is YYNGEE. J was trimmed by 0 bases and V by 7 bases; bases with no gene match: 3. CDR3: CASQSGANTGELFF. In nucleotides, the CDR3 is TGTGCCAGCCAGAGCGGGGCGAACACCGGGGAGCTGTTTTTT. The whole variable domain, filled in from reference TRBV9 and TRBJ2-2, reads DSGVTQTPKHLITATGQRVTLRCSPRSGDLSVYWYQQSLDQGLQFLIQYYNGEERAKGNILERFSAQQFPDLHSELNLSSLELGDSALYFCASQSGANTGELFFGEGSRLTVL.

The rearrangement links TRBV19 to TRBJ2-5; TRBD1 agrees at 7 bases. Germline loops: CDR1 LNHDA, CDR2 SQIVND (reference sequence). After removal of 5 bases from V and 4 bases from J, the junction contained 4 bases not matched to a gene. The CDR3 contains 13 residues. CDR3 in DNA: TGTGCCAGTAGTTTGACAGGGCGAGAGACCCAGTACTTC. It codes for CASSLTGRETQYF.

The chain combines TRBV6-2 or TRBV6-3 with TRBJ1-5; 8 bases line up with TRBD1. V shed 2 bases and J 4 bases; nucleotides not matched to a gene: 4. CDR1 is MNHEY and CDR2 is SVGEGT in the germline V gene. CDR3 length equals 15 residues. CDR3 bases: TGTGCCAGCAGTTACCGACAGGGGAGGAATCAGCCCCAGCATTTT. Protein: CASSYRQGRNQPQHF.

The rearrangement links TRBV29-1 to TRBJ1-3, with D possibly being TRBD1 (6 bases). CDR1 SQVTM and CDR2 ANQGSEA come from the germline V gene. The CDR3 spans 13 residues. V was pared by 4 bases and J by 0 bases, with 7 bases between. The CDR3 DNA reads TGCAGCGTTGCGGACAGCTCTGGAAACACCATATATTTT. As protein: CSVADSSGNTIYF. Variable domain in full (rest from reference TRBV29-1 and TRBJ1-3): SAVISQKPSRDICQRGTSLTIQCQVDSQVTMMFWYRQQPGQSLTLIATANQGSEATYESGFVIDKFPISRPNLTFSTLTVSNMSPEDSSIYLCSVADSSGNTIYFGEGSWLTVV.

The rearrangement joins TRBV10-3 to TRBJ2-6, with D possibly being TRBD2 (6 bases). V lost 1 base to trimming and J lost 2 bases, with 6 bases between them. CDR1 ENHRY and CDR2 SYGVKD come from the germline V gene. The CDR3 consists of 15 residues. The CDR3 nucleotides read TGTGCCATCAGTGAGTGGGGGGCTGGGGCCAACGTCCTGACTTTC. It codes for CAISEWGAGANVLTF.

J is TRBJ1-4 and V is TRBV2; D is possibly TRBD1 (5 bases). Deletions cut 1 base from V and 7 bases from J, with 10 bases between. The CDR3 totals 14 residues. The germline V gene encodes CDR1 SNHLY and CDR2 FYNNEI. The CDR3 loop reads CASSEGWGGEKLFF. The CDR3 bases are TGTGCCAGCAGTGAAGGGTGGGGGGGTGAAAAACTGTTTTTT.

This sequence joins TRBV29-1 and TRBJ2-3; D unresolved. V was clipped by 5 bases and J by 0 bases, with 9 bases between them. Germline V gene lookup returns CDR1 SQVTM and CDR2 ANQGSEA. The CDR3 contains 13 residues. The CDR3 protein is CSVFITSTDTQYF. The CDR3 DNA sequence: TGCAGCGTTTTTATCACTAGCACAGATACGCAGTATTTT.

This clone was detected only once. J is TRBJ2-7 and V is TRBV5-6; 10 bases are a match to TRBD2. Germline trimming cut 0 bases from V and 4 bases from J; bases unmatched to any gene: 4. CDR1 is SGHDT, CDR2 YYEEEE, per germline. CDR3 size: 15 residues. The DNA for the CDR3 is TGTGCCAGCAGCTTGGATCCTAGCGGGAGTTACGAGCAGTACTTC. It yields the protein CASSLDPSGSYEQYF.